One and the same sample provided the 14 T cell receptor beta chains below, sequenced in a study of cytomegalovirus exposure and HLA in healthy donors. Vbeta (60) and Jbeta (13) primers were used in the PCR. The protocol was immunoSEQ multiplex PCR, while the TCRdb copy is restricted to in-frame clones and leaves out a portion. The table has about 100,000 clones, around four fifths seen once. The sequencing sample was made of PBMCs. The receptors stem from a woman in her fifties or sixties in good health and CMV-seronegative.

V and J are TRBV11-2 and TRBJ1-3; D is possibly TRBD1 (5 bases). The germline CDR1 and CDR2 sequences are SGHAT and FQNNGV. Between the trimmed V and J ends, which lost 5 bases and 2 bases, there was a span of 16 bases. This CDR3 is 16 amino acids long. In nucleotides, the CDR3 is TGTGCCAGCAGCCCCCTCCGGGGGGTTCCTGGAAACACCATATATTTT. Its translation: CASSPLRGVPGNTIYF. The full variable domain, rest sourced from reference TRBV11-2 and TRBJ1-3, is EAGVAQSPRYKIIEKRQSVAFWCNPISGHATLYWYQQILGQGPKLLIQFQNNGVVDDSQLPKDRFSAERLKGVDSTLKIQPAKLEDSAVYLCASSPLRGVPGNTIYFGEGSWLTVV.

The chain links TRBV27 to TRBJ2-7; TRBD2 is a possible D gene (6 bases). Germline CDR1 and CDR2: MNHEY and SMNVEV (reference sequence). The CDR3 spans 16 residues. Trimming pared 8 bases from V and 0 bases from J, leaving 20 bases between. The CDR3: CASSSVSDGSSYEQYF. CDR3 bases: TGTGCCAGCTCCTCAGTTTCCGACGGGAGCTCCTACGAGCAGTACTTC.

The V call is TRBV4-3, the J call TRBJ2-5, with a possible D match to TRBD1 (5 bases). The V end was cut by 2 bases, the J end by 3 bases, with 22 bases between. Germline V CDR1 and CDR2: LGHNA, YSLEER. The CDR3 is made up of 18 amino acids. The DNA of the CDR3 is TGCGCCAGCAGCCAATATCCACGTAACAGGCCCACTGAAGAGACCCAGTACTTC. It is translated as CASSQYPRNRPTEETQYF.

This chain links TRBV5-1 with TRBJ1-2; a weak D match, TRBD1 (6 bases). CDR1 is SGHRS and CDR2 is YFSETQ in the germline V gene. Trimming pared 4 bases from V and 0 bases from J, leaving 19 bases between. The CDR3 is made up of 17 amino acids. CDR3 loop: CASSSSTGLYSNYGYTF. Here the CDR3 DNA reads TGCGCCAGCAGCAGCTCGACAGGCCTTTACTCTAACTATGGCTACACCTTC.

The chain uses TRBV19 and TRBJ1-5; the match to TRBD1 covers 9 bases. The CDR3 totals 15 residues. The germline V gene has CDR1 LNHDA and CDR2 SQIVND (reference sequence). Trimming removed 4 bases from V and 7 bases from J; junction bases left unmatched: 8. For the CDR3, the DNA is TGTGCCAGTAGTAAAGGACAGGGGCTGGACCAGCCCCAGCATTTT. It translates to CASSKGQGLDQPQHF.

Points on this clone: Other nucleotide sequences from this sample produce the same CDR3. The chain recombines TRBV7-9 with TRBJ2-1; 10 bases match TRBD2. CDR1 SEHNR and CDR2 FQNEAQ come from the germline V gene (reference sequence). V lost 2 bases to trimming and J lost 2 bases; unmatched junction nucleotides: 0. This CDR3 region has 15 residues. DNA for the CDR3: TGTGCCAGCAGCTTACTAGCGGGAGCCTACAATGAGCAGTTCTTC. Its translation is CASSLLAGAYNEQFF.

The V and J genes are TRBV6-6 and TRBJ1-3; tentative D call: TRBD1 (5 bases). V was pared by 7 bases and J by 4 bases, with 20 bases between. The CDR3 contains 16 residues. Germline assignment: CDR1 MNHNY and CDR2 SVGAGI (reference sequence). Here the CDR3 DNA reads TGTGCCAGCAATCCCGTCGCGGGGGTGGGGGGAAACACCATATATTTT. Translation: CASNPVAGVGGNTIYF.

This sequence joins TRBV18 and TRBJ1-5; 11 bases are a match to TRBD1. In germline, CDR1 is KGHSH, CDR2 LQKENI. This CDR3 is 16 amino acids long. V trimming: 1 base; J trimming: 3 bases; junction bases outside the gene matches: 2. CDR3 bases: TGTGCCAGCTCACCACTGGGACAGGGGGACAATCAGCCCCAGCATTTT. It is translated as CASSPLGQGDNQPQHF.

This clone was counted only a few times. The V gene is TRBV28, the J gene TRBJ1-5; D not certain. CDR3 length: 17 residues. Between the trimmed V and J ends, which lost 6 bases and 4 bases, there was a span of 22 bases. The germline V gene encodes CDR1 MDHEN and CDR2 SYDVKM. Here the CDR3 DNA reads TGTGCCAGCAGGTTTTGGGCAGATATTCCACTGAATCAGCCCCAGCATTTT. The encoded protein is CASRFWADIPLNQPQHF.

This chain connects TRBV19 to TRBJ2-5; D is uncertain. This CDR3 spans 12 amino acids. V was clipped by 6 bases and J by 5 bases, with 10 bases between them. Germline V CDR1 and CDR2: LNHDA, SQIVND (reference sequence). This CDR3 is CASSPAAETQYF. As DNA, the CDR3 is TGTGCCAGTAGCCCCGCAGCGGAGACCCAGTACTTC. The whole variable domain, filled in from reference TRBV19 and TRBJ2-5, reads DGGITQSPKYLFRKEGQNVTLSCEQNLNHDAMYWYRQDPGQGLRLIYYSQIVNDFQKGDIAEGYSVSREKKESFPLTVTSAQKNPTAFYLCASSPAAETQYFGPGTRLLVL.

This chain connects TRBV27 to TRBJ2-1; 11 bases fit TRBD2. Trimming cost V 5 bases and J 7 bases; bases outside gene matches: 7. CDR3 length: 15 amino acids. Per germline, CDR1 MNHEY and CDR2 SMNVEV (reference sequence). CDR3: CASSDGTSGRNEQFF. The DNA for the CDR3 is TGTGCCAGCAGTGACGGGACTAGCGGCAGGAATGAGCAGTTCTTC.

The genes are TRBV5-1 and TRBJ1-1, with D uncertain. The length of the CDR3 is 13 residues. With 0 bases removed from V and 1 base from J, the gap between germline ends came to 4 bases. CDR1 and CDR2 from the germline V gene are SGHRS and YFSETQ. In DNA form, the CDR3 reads TGCGCCAGCAGCTTGGGCAGGAACACTGAAGCTTTCTTT. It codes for CASSLGRNTEAFF.

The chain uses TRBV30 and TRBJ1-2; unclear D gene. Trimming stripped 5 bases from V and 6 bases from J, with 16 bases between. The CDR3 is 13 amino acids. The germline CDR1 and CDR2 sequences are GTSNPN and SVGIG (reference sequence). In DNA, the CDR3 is TGTGCCTGGCAGTACGGCGGAACCGATGGCTACACCTTC. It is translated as CAWQYGGTDGYTF.

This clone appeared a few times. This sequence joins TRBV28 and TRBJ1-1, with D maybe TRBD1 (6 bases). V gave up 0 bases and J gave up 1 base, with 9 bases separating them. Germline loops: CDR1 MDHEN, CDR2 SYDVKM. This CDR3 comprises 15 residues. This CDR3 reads CASSLWTGGNTEAFF. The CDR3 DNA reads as TGTGCCAGCAGTTTATGGACAGGAGGGAACACTGAAGCTTTCTTT.